The 2 T cell receptor beta chains below were found in one sample sequenced in a study of T cell responses to AZD1222 COVID-19 vaccine (dated by TCRdb to about 2021). Reading the label with the study, this specimen's time point is: about 28 days (+/-7) after the second vaccine dose. Libraries were built with the immunoSEQ multiplex PCR assay. TCRdb's version of the immuneACCESS table is confined to in-frame rearrangements and falls short of the full clone set. An unresolved V gene accounts for under half of the shortfall where checked; the remainder is of unknown origin. The sample contains some 180,000 clones, approximately 91% of them found a single time. The top ten hold approximately 1.6% of the sample. The sample consisted of peripheral blood, taken 28 days after the second AZD1222 dose. Source of these receptors: an adult who received the AZD1222 COVID-19 vaccine.

The rearrangement uses TRBV18 and TRBJ2-5, with D unresolved. CDR3 length: 13 residues. V was pared by 1 base and J by 2 bases, with 5 bases between. CDR1 KGHSH and CDR2 LQKENI come from the germline V gene. CDR3 sequence (DNA): TGTGCCAGCTCACCACAGTGGCAAGAGACCCAGTACTTC. Protein product: CASSPQWQETQYF.

The chain employs TRBV5-1 and TRBJ2-7; TRBD2 might be the D (5 bases). Trimming removed 5 bases at V and 7 bases at J, with 16 bases between. Germline CDR1 SGHRS, CDR2 YFSETQ. The CDR3 runs 13 residues. Written as DNA, the CDR3 is TGCGCCAGCAGGAGCCCACTAGTTCAGGAGCAGTACTTC. This sequence encodes CASRSPLVQEQYF. The full variable domain, with the rest looked up from reference TRBV5-1 and TRBJ2-7, is KAGVTQTPRYLIKTRGQQVTLSCSPISGHRSVSWYQQTPGQGLQFLFEYFSETQRNKGNFPGRFSGRQFSNSRSEMNVSTLELGDSALYLCASRSPLVQEQYFGPGTRLTVT.